These T cell receptor beta chains were read from a single sample in a study of blood T cell repertoires in COVID-19. Produced via immunoSEQ multiplex PCR; TCRdb's table is partial and in-frame only. The table lists 70,000 to 95,000 clones, 70% to 90% of them singletons. Sequenced sample: peripheral blood. Receptors originate from a man in his fifties with COVID-19, enrolled during active disease. The CDR3 runs from the conserved cysteine through the conserved F or W. A D gene is named only where the DNA matches it firmly. Only some rows state a clone size, as once, few, many or a class for expanded clones.

j_call v_call clone_size d_call cdr3_aa cdr3_nt
TRBJ2-7 TRBV29-1 - - CSVDAGRGLSEQYF TGCAGCGTTGATGCCGGCAGGGGCCTTAGCGAGCAGTACTTC
TRBJ2-2 TRBV3-1/TRBV3-2 few - CASRQSANTGELFF TGTGCCAGCAGGCAGAGCGCGAACACCGGGGAGCTGTTTTTT
TRBJ1-3 TRBV6-4 few - CASSPNGGTSGNTIYF TGTGCCAGCAGTCCCAACGGGGGGACCTCTGGAAACACCATATATTTT
TRBJ2-7 TRBV2 - TRBD2 CASSLLTGGPHEQYF TGTGCCAGCAGTCTTCTAACGGGGGGGCCGCACGAGCAGTACTTC
TRBJ2-3 TRBV7-2 - TRBD2 CASSPRGGPSTDTQYF TGTGCCAGCAGCCCCCGCGGGGGGCCGAGCACAGATACGCAGTATTTT
TRBJ2-1 TRBV4-2 - - CASSQAGRNEQFF TGTGCCAGCAGCCAAGCAGGGAGGAATGAGCAGTTCTTC
TRBJ2-1 TRBV7-8 - TRBD2 CASSKGLAEYNEQFF TGTGCCAGCAGTAAAGGACTAGCGGAATACAATGAGCAGTTCTTC
TRBJ1-1 TRBV4-1 - - CASSQETGSYTEAFF TGCGCCAGCAGCCAAGAAACAGGGAGTTACACTGAAGCTTTCTTT
TRBJ2-7 TRBV28 - TRBD1 CASSLWRQGRHEQYF TGTGCCAGCAGTTTATGGCGACAGGGGCGGCACGAGCAGTACTTC
TRBJ2-7 TRBV5-4 - - CASSLAHTPQVIYEQYF TGTGCCAGCAGCTTGGCCCACACACCCCAAGTTATCTACGAGCAGTACTTC
TRBJ2-7 TRBV6-5 - TRBD1 CASSYRTGKPYEQYF TGTGCCAGCAGTTACCGGACAGGGAAGCCCTACGAGCAGTACTTC
TRBJ2-1 TRBV6-1 - TRBD2 CASSDPLAGGPRKHEQFF TGTGCCAGCAGTGATCCTCTAGCGGGGGGGCCAAGGAAACATGAGCAGTTCTTC
TRBJ1-2 TRBV28 once TRBD1 CASSLAYGQGSYGYTF TGTGCCAGCAGTTTAGCCTATGGACAGGGCTCCTATGGCTACACCTTC
TRBJ2-2 TRBV5-1 once - CASSLTGQNTGELFF TGCGCCAGCAGCCTGACGGGACAGAACACCGGGGAGCTGTTTTTT
TRBJ2-3 TRBV7-2 few TRBD2 CASSLYDRTSGGPTDTQYF TGTGCCAGCAGCTTATACGACCGGACTAGCGGGGGGCCAACCGATACGCAGTATTTT
TRBJ1-2 TRBV3-1/TRBV3-2 - - CASSQGRTFDYGYTF TGTGCCAGCAGCCAGGGCCGGACATTCGACTATGGCTACACCTTC
TRBJ2-1 TRBV19 - - CASSMEDYNEQFF TGTGCCAGTAGTATGGAGGATTACAATGAGCAGTTCTTC
TRBJ1-2 TRBV7-9 - - CASSLYEGYGYTF TGTGCCAGCAGCTTATATGAGGGCTATGGCTACACCTTC